The 21 T cell receptor beta chains below were found in one sample sequenced in a study of patients and donors after allogeneic stem cell transplantation. Each CDR3 protein gets one entry after TCRdb re-called the RT-PCR reads with MiXCR. The data show 10,000 to 13,000 distinct CDR3 sequences, with less than 25% seen just once and roughly 55% held by the top ten. Sequencing was done on a sample of blood, either unsorted or a sorted T cell fraction (not recorded which). All receptors come from a human donor who was either an allogeneic HSCT recipient or a stem cell or donor lymphocyte infusion donor (not recorded which). It is not recorded whose cells these are; they may come from a transplant donor.

J is TRBJ1-4 and V is TRBV6-2 or TRBV6-3; 9 positions match TRBD1. The junction had 17 bases not matched to a gene; V was cut back by 7 bases and J by 8 bases. This CDR3 has 17 amino acids. Germline values: CDR1 MNHEY, CDR2 SVGEGT. The CDR3 loop is CASTPYESGQGGEKLFF. The CDR3 nucleotides read TGTGCCAGCACGCCATATGAATCGGGACAGGGCGGCGAAAAACTGTTTTTT.

This clonotype occurred a few times. This chain joins TRBV5-1 and TRBJ2-3; perhaps TRBD1 as D (6 bases). Trimming removed 5 bases at V and 0 bases at J, with 13 bases between. The CDR3 is 15 residues long. Germline loops: CDR1 SGHRS, CDR2 YFSETQ. The CDR3 protein is CASRIVGASTDTQYF. Here the CDR3 DNA reads TGCGCCAGCAGAATTGTGGGGGCTAGCACAGATACGCAGTATTTT.

The CDR3 coding sequence is TGTGCCAGCAGCTTAGTAGGTGATCAGCCCCAGCATTTT. Amino acid sequence: CASSLVGDQPQHF. The chain joins TRBV11-2 to TRBJ1-5, with D uncertain. This CDR3 spans 13 amino acids. The germline V and J ends were trimmed by 1 base and 5 bases, with 6 bases remaining between them. Germline V gene lookup returns CDR1 SGHAT and CDR2 FQNNGV.

The gene calls are TRBV30 and TRBJ1-3; D is uncertain. Germline CDR1 reads GTSNPN; CDR2 reads SVGIG (reference sequence). Trimming cost V 0 bases and J 0 bases, with 12 bases left between them. The CDR3 is 16 amino acids. CDR3 loop: CAWSVLGRISGNTIYF. Written as DNA, the CDR3 is TGTGCCTGGAGTGTCCTCGGACGGATCTCTGGAAACACCATATATTTT.

This clonotype came up many times. The V gene is TRBV3-1, the J gene TRBJ2-1; 12 bases are shared with TRBD2. After removal of 4 bases from V and 4 bases from J, the junction contained 5 bases not matched to a gene. Germline lookup yields CDR1 LGHDT and CDR2 YNNKEL (reference sequence). This CDR3 has 16 residues. CDR3 amino acids: CASSLTSGGMYNEQFF. The CDR3 region has the DNA TGTGCCAGCAGCCTTACTAGCGGGGGGATGTACAATGAGCAGTTCTTC.

This clonotype came up a few times. The chain couples TRBV6-5 to TRBJ2-7; D tentatively reads TRBD1 or TRBD2 (5 bases each). Germline V CDR1 and CDR2: MNHEY, SVGAGI. The CDR3 extends over 15 amino acids. Between the trimmed V and J ends, which lost 4 bases and 0 bases, there was a span of 13 bases. This CDR3 is CASSSAGQGSYEQYF. The DNA of the CDR3 is TGTGCCAGCAGTTCTGCGGGTCAGGGCTCCTACGAGCAGTACTTC.

Of note for this clonotype: Given a much more abundant clone one base away, this may be a read error. The chain couples TRBV9 to TRBJ1-1, with no clear D. Deletions cut 2 bases from V and 5 bases from J, with 10 bases between. The V gene's germline CDR1 is SGDLS and CDR2 YYNGEE. There are 13 residues in the CDR3. The CDR3 spells CASSVSRLTEAFF. CDR3 DNA sequence: TGTGCCAGCAGCGTCTCTCGACTGACTGAAGCTTTCTTT.

Remarks on this clonotype: This clone may be a read error of a much larger clone one base away. V gene TRBV20-1 combines with J gene TRBJ1-4, with TRBD1 as a possible D gene (5 bases). CDR1 DFQATT and CDR2 SNEGSKA come from the germline V gene (reference sequence). V was pared by 0 bases and J by 7 bases, with 15 bases between. The CDR3 spans 15 residues. CDR3 sequence reads: CSARDRRQGLEKLFF. CDR3 in DNA: TGCAGTGCTAGAGATCGTAGGCAGGGCCTTGAAAAACTGTTTTTT.

The rearrangement links TRBV5-1 to TRBJ2-2, with 9 positions matching TRBD1. The CDR3 has 17 amino acids. J was trimmed by 6 bases and V by 4 bases; bases with no gene match: 13. Germline assignment: CDR1 SGHRS and CDR2 YFSETQ. The CDR3 here is CASSVPGQGIGAGELFF. DNA of the CDR3: TGCGCCAGCAGCGTACCGGGACAGGGAATAGGAGCCGGGGAGCTGTTTTTT.

The sample holds a few counts of this clonotype. V gene TRBV21-1 combines with J gene TRBJ1-5. TRBV21-1 corresponds to a pseudogene. The CDR3 has 14 amino acids. CDR3 region: CASSPFNSGQPQHF. The DNA for the CDR3 is TGTGCCAGCAGCCCTTTTAATTCGGGTCAGCCCCAGCATTTT.

The chain employs TRBV3-1 and TRBJ2-3; D is ambiguous. The germline CDR1 and CDR2 sequences are LGHDT and YNNKEL (reference sequence). Trimming removed 1 base at V and 1 base at J, with 12 bases between. This CDR3 spans 16 amino acids. The CDR3: CASSQGIARGTDTQYF. The CDR3 region has the DNA TGTGCCAGCAGCCAAGGGATTGCCCGCGGCACAGATACGCAGTATTTT.

The V and J genes are TRBV19 and TRBJ2-7, with D hard to call. CDR1 and CDR2 from the germline V gene are LNHDA and SQIVND (reference sequence). Trimming cost V 7 bases and J 2 bases, with 15 bases left between them. The CDR3 covers 14 residues. The chain's CDR3 is CASKNTLQPYEQYF. Here the CDR3 DNA reads TGTGCCAGTAAAAACACCCTTCAACCCTACGAGCAGTACTTC.

This clonotype has ten or more counts. The J gene is TRBJ1-2, the V gene TRBV7-6, with D possibly TRBD1 on 5 matching bases. The CDR3 has 13 residues. V shed 6 bases and J shed 7 bases, with 15 bases lying between them. From germline, CDR1 is SGHVS and CDR2 FNYEAQ. CDR3 loop: CASSIGTGGGYTF. DNA of the CDR3: TGTGCCAGCAGTATAGGGACGGGCGGTGGCTACACCTTC.

At least ten counts were recorded for this clonotype. For the CDR3, the DNA is TGTGCCAGCAGCCTCGGGACAGGGGGCTCTGGCTACACCTTC. Translating it yields CASSLGTGGSGYTF. This chain uses TRBV7-9 with TRBJ1-2, with 12 bases identical to TRBD1. CDR1 SEHNR and CDR2 FQNEAQ come from the germline V gene (reference sequence). The CDR3 contains 14 residues. Trimming cost V 5 bases and J 7 bases; bases outside gene matches: 5. Looking up the rest from reference TRBV7-9 and TRBJ1-2 gives the full variable domain: DTGVSQNPRHKITKRGQNVTFRCDPISEHNRLYWYRQTLGQGPEFLTYFQNEAQLEKSRLLSDRFSAERPKGSFSTLEIQRTEQGDSAMYLCASSLGTGGSGYTFGSGTRLTVV.

The chain combines TRBV9 with TRBJ2-1, with D tentatively TRBD1 or TRBD2 (5 bases each). Germline V gene data show CDR1 as SGDLS and CDR2 as YYNGEE. Trimming stripped 5 bases from V and 0 bases from J, with 12 bases between. This CDR3 is 15 amino acids long. CDR3 sequence (DNA): TGTGCCAGCAGGCCGGCAGGGAGCTCCTACAATGAGCAGTTCTTC. Protein product: CASRPAGSSYNEQFF.

The chain employs TRBV27 and TRBJ2-7, with D uncertain. The CDR3 has 13 residues. Trimming removed 6 bases from V and 3 bases from J, with 12 bases in between. Germline V CDR1 and CDR2: MNHEY, SMNVEV (reference sequence). The CDR3 reads CASSHDVDYEQYF. The CDR3 nucleotides read TGTGCCAGCAGCCATGACGTTGACTACGAGCAGTACTTC.

This clonotype was seen many times. V and J are TRBV28 and TRBJ1-1; D perhaps matches TRBD1 (5 bases). Germline CDR1 is MDHEN and CDR2 is SYDVKM. V lost 6 bases to trimming and J lost 11 bases, with 16 bases between them. This CDR3 spans 12 amino acids. CDR3 DNA: TGTGCCAGCAGCCTAGGGGTCCAAATCGCTTTCTTT. Its translation is CASSLGVQIAFF. Drawing the rest from reference TRBV28 and TRBJ1-1, the complete variable domain is DVKVTQSSRYLVKRTGEKVFLECVQDMDHENMFWYRQDPGLGLRLIYFSYDVKMKEKGDIPEGYSVSREKKERFSLILESASTNQTSMYLCASSLGVQIAFFGQGTRLTVV.

V gene TRBV7-9 combines with J gene TRBJ2-1; 12 nucleotides line up with TRBD1. CDR1 is SEHNR and CDR2 is FQNEAQ in the germline V gene (reference sequence). The CDR3 spans 20 residues. The trim removed 4 bases at V and 0 bases at J, leaving 13 bases unmatched. CDR3 in amino acids: CASSSTGDRGPPYSYNEQFF. In DNA, the CDR3 is TGTGCCAGCAGCTCAACCGGGGACAGGGGGCCCCCATACTCCTACAATGAGCAGTTCTTC.

The chain recombines TRBV12-5 with TRBJ2-3; TRBD1 aligns across 9 bases. Germline V gene data show CDR1 as LGHNT and CDR2 as FRNRAP. V gave up 6 bases and J gave up 4 bases; unmatched junction bases: 2. This CDR3 has 13 amino acids. CDR3 DNA sequence: TGTGCTAGTGGATGGACAGGGGCAGATACGCAGTATTTT. It is translated as CASGWTGADTQYF.

The chain joins TRBV20-1 to TRBJ1-4, with 9 bases identical to TRBD1. Germline lookup yields CDR1 DFQATT and CDR2 SNEGSKA (reference sequence). The junction had 8 bases not matched to a gene; V was cut back by 3 bases and J by 6 bases. The CDR3 sequence is 15 residues long. CDR3 residues: CSASETGGAYEKLFF. For the CDR3, the DNA is TGCAGTGCTAGTGAAACAGGGGGCGCCTATGAAAAACTGTTTTTT.

The chain couples TRBV10-1 to TRBJ2-1, with 9 bases identical to TRBD2. The junction had 5 bases not matched to a gene; V was cut back by 1 base and J by 7 bases. Germline-derived CDR1 and CDR2 are WNHNN and SYGVQD (reference sequence). This CDR3 is 15 amino acids long. The CDR3 sequence: CASSELSSGGNEQFF. CDR3 DNA sequence: TGCGCCAGCAGTGAGTTGAGCAGCGGGGGGAATGAGCAGTTCTTC.